This T cell receptor (beta chain) was found in a study of cytomegalovirus exposure and HLA in healthy donors. Germline V gives CDR1 MNHEY, CDR2 SVGAGI. The V and J ends lost 0 bases and 2 bases respectively, with 13 bases between them. The CDR3 runs 16 residues. 60 Vbeta and 13 Jbeta primers were used in PCR. Measured with immunoSEQ multiplex PCR; TCRdb has only the in-frame clones, and not every one. The sample includes under 200,000 clones, 65% to 80% seen only once; the top ten take 2.6%. This sequence originates from a woman between 40 and 55 years old in good health and CMV-seropositive. The sequencing sample was made of PBMCs. The J gene is TRBJ2-5, the V gene TRBV6-5; D might be TRBD2 (7 bases). DNA of the CDR3: TGTGCCAGCAGTTACTCGGGAGGGGGAGGACAAGAGACCCAGTACTTC. Amino acid sequence: CASSYSGGGGQETQYF.